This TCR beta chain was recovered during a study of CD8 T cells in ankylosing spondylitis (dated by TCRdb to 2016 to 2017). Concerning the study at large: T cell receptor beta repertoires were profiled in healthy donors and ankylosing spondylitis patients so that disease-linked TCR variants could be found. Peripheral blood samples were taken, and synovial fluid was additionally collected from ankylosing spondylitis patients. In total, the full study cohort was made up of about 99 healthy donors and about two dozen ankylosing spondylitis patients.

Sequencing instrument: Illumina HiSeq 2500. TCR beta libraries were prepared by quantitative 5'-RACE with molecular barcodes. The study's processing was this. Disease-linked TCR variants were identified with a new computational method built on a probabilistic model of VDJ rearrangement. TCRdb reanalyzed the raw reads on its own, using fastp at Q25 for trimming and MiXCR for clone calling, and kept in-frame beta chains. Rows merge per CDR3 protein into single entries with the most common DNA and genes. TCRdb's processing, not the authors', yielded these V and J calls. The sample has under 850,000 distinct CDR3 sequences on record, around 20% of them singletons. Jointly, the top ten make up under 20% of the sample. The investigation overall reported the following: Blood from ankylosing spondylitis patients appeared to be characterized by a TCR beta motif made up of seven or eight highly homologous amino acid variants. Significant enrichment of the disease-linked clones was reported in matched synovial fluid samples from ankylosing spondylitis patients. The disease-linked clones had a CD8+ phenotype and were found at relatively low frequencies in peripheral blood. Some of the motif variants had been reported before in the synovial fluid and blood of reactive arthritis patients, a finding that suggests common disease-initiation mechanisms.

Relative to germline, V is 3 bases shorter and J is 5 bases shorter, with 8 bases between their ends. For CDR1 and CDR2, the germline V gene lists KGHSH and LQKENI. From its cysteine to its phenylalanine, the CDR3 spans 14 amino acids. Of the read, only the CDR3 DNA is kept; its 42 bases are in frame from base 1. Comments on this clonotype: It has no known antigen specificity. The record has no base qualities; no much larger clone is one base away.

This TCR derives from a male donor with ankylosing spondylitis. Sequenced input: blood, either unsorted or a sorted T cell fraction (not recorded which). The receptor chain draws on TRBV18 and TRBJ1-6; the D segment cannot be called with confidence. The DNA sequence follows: TGTGCCAGCTCACCGCGGGCCGATAATTCACCCCTCCACTTT. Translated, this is CASSPRADNSPLHF. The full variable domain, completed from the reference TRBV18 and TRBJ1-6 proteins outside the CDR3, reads NAGVMQNPRHLVRRRGQEARLRCSPMKGHSHVYWYRQLPEEGLKFMVYLQKENIIDESGMPKERFSAEFPKEGPSILRIQQVVRGDSAAYFCASSPRADNSPLHFGNGTRLTVT.